The 16 T cell receptor beta chains below all came from one sample that was sequenced in a study of Ad26.COV2.S vaccination and SARS-CoV-2 variants. As for treatment: 15 to 20 received Ad26.COV2.S at low or high dose, single or two shots; several received placebo; per-sample allocation not given. Sampling was done on day 63 after the first vaccine or placebo injection. The assay was immunoSEQ multiplex PCR, and TCRdb's table has in-frame clones only and misses some. The sample shows about 680,000 clones, about 90% of them seen only once. The sequences come from peripheral blood, collected in a trial of Ad26.COV2.S vaccine versus placebo. These receptor sequences come from a person between 18 and 65 years old who received the Ad26.COV2.S COVID-19 vaccine or a placebo.

V is TRBV19 and J is TRBJ1-4; 8 nucleotides match TRBD1. V shed 7 bases and J 8 bases; nucleotides not matched to a gene: 9. Germline assignment: CDR1 LNHDA and CDR2 SQIVND (reference sequence). This CDR3 comprises 14 residues. The CDR3 is CASTNRGVGEKLFF. CDR3 in DNA: TGTGCCAGTACCAACAGGGGGGTAGGAGAAAAACTGTTTTTT.

This sequence joins TRBV9 and TRBJ2-1; 7 bases fit TRBD1. Germline-derived CDR1 and CDR2 are SGDLS and YYNGEE. The CDR3 has 15 residues. V lost 0 bases to trimming and J lost 7 bases; unmatched junction nucleotides: 7. CDR3 in amino acids: CASSVVETGRNEQFF. CDR3 bases: TGTGCCAGCAGCGTAGTGGAGACAGGGAGAAATGAGCAGTTCTTC.

V usage is TRBV19 and J usage is TRBJ2-7, with 9 bases identical to TRBD1. The CDR3 loop spans 13 amino acids. Losses at the gene ends were 9 bases for V and 4 bases for J; bases not matched to a gene: 7. From germline, CDR1 is LNHDA and CDR2 SQIVND (reference sequence). The CDR3 bases are TGTGCCAGCAGCAGACAGGGGGGATACGAGCAGTACTTC. It specifies CASSRQGGYEQYF.

A remark on this clone: The identical CDR3 is also encoded by other nucleotide sequences in the sample. The chain carries TRBV2 and TRBJ1-2, with TRBD1 matching over 8 bases. Looked up from germline, CDR1 is SNHLY and CDR2 is FYNNEI. This CDR3 spans 14 amino acids. The trim removed 4 bases at V and 2 bases at J, leaving 3 bases unmatched. CDR3 DNA: TGTGCCAGCAGTGGGCAGGGGGCAAACTATGGCTACACCTTC. Amino acid sequence: CASSGQGANYGYTF.

The V gene is TRBV5-4, the J gene TRBJ2-7; D may be TRBD1 or TRBD2 (5 bases each). The ends were cut back, 4 bases at V and 7 bases at J, with 18 bases in the middle. This CDR3 has 14 amino acids. Germline V gives CDR1 SGHNT, CDR2 YYREEE (reference sequence). The CDR3 region is CASSPGDRPREQYF. CDR3 in DNA: TGTGCCAGCAGCCCTGGGGACCGCCCTCGGGAGCAGTACTTC. The full variable domain, completed using reference TRBV5-4 and TRBJ2-7, is ETGVTQSPTHLIKTRGQQVTLRCSSQSGHNTVSWYQQALGQGPQFIFQYYREEENGRGNFPPRFSGLQFPNYSSELNVNALELDDSALYLCASSPGDRPREQYFGPGTRLTVT.

This chain links TRBV7-3 with TRBJ2-1; 9 bases agree with TRBD1. J lost 12 bases, V lost 2 bases, and 8 bases had no gene match. Germline-derived CDR1 and CDR2 are SGHTA and FQGTGA. The CDR3 consists of 14 residues. Written as DNA, the CDR3 is TGTGCCAGCAGCTTATCGGGCGGGGGACAGGGGCAGTTCTTC. Its protein product is CASSLSGGGQGQFF. The entire variable domain, with the rest obtained from reference TRBV7-3 and TRBJ2-1, is as follows: GAGVSQTPSNKVTEKGKYVELRCDPISGHTALYWYRQSLGQGPEFLIYFQGTGAADDSGLPNDRFFAVRPEGSVSTLKIQRTERGDSAVYLCASSLSGGGQGQFFGPGTRLTVL.

This clone has just one count. The chain uses TRBV4-2 and TRBJ2-3; 7 nucleotides align to TRBD2. CDR1 LGHNA and CDR2 YNFKEQ come from the germline V gene. The CDR3 loop spans 14 amino acids. V was clipped by 2 bases and J by 4 bases; unmatched bases: 3. The CDR3 protein is CASSQHSGSDTQYF. The CDR3 bases are TGTGCCAGCAGCCAACATAGCGGGTCAGATACGCAGTATTTT.

The chain combines TRBV18 with TRBJ2-3; D unresolved. Germline lookup yields CDR1 KGHSH and CDR2 LQKENI. CDR3 length equals 14 residues. Trimming cost V 2 bases and J 6 bases, with 12 bases left between them. CDR3 in amino acids: CASSPISGSDTQYF. CDR3 sequence (DNA): TGTGCCAGCTCACCAATTTCTGGGTCCGATACGCAGTATTTT.

V gene TRBV27 combines with J gene TRBJ1-5; TRBD1 agrees at 9 bases. The trim removed 5 bases at V and 9 bases at J, leaving 8 bases unmatched. Germline values: CDR1 MNHEY, CDR2 SMNVEV (reference sequence). The CDR3 is 14 amino acids. The chain's CDR3 is CASSIQGAQRPQHF. The CDR3 DNA follows: TGTGCCAGCAGTATACAGGGGGCGCAGCGGCCCCAGCATTTT.

The J gene is TRBJ2-2, the V gene TRBV18; 10 positions agree with TRBD2. Germline loops: CDR1 KGHSH, CDR2 LQKENI. The CDR3 runs to 16 residues. Germline trimming cut 8 bases from V and 1 base from J; bases unmatched to any gene: 7. CDR3 DNA sequence: TGTGCCAGCCGAACCGGGACTAGCGTGAACACCGGGGAGCTGTTTTTT. It is translated as CASRTGTSVNTGELFF.

This chain links TRBV3-1 (or the pseudogene TRBV3-2) with TRBJ1-2; D is perhaps TRBD1 (5 bases). The V gene lost 4 bases and the J gene lost 7 bases, with 13 bases spanning the gap. CDR1 LGHDT and CDR2 YNNKEL come from the germline V gene (reference sequence). CDR3 size: 13 residues. The CDR3 spells CASSRAGTIGYTF. In DNA form, the CDR3 reads TGTGCCAGCAGCCGGGCAGGGACGATTGGCTACACCTTC.

This clone has just a few counts. This chain uses TRBV5-1 with TRBJ2-3, with D unclear. Trimming cost V 5 bases and J 0 bases, with 13 bases left between them. Germline V gives CDR1 SGHRS, CDR2 YFSETQ. The CDR3 covers 15 residues. The CDR3 spells CASRSVPRSTDTQYF. The CDR3 DNA is TGCGCCAGCAGATCCGTTCCTCGGAGCACAGATACGCAGTATTTT.

This clone was observed a single time. V gene TRBV6-1 combines with J gene TRBJ1-1; D not resolved. This CDR3 region has 15 residues. Trimming took off 2 bases at V and 5 bases at J, with 15 bases between the two ends. The V gene's germline CDR1 is MNHNS and CDR2 SASEGT. CDR3 nucleotides: TGTGCCAGCAGTGAATATCCGGGTCGGGGAACTGAAGCTTTCTTT. Translating gives CASSEYPGRGTEAFF.

The chain carries TRBV4-2 and TRBJ2-3; 10 bases map to TRBD2. The CDR3 spans 20 residues. J was trimmed by 5 bases and V by 0 bases; bases with no gene match: 17. Germline lookup yields CDR1 LGHNA and CDR2 YNFKEQ. The CDR3 bases are TGTGCCAGCAGCCAAGATTCGGCTAGCGGGGGTCTGTCCTCCTTAGATACGCAGTATTTT. It is translated as CASSQDSASGGLSSLDTQYF.

This rearrangement joins TRBV6-5 to TRBJ2-5; tentative D call: TRBD2 (6 bases). Germline V gives CDR1 MNHEY, CDR2 SVGAGI. The CDR3 consists of 15 residues. V was trimmed by 8 bases and J by 1 base, leaving 17 bases between them. CDR3 loop: CASGRTWAPQETQYF. In nucleotides, the CDR3 is TGTGCCAGCGGGAGGACTTGGGCACCCCAAGAGACCCAGTACTTC.

The chain uses TRBV19 and TRBJ1-1; a weak D match, TRBD1 (6 bases). V lost 3 bases and J lost 1, with 12 bases in between. This CDR3 is built from 15 residues. Germline V gene lookup returns CDR1 LNHDA and CDR2 SQIVND (reference sequence). The chain's CDR3 is CASSILNRENTEAFF. CDR3 DNA: TGTGCCAGTAGTATCCTGAACAGGGAGAACACTGAAGCTTTCTTT.